This T cell receptor (beta chain) derives from a study of blood T cell repertoires in COVID-19. Overall study context: Collection of acute and convalescent COVID-19 samples took place in the United States, Italy and Spain. In each case, the material was cDNA or gDNA derived from T cells, B-cell-depleted T cells, or PBMCs.

The CDR3 runs to 13 residues. Germline CDR1 reads SQVTM; CDR2 reads ANQGSEA. Deletions cut 3 bases from V and 4 bases from J, with 13 bases between. How the authors handled the data: Estimation of nucleated cell counts relied on the amplification of reference gene primers. Produced via immunoSEQ multiplex PCR; TCRdb's table is partial and in-frame only. V and J calls and clone size come straight from that table; D and trimming were deduced from the DNA. The table has 150,000 to 200,000 clones, approximately 80% seen once; the top ten hold roughly 10%. The sequence was obtained from a human donor in a cohort sampled during active COVID-19. The sequencing input was peripheral blood. The J gene is TRBJ2-7, the V gene TRBV29-1, with D tentatively TRBD2 (6 bases). CDR3 residues: CSVEATRGYEQYF. The CDR3 DNA follows: TGCAGCGTTGAGGCAACGCGGGGTTACGAGCAGTACTTC.